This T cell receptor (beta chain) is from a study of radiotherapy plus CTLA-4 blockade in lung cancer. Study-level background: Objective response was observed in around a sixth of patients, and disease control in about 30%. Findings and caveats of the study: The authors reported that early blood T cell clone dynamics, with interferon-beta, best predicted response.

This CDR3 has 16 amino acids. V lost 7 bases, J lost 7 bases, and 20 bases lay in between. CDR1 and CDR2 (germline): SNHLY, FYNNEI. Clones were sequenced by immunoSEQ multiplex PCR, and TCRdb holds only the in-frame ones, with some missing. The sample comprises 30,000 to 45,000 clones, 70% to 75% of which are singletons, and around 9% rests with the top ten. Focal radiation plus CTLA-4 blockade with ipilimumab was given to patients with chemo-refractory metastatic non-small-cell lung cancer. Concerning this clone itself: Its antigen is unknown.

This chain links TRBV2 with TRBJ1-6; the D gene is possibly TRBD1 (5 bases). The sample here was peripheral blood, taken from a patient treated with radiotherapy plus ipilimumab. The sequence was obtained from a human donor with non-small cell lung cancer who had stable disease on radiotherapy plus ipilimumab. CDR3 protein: CASTPMGVGKNSPLHF. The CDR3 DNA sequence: TGTGCCAGCACCCCAATGGGGGTGGGGAAGAATTCACCCCTCCACTTT.